This entry features one T cell receptor beta chain sequence. The assay was immunoSEQ multiplex PCR, and TCRdb's table has in-frame clones only and misses some. The profile shows approximately 49,000 clones, roughly 85% of them singletons. The sample comes from a study of control samples from healthy donors and cancer patients. After removal of 0 bases from V and 1 base from J, the junction contained 3 bases not matched to a gene. Germline V gives CDR1 SGDLS, CDR2 YYNGEE. The length of the CDR3 is 15 residues. The chain recombines TRBV9 with TRBJ1-1, with 7 nucleotides matching TRBD1. The clonotype comes from a woman in her forties or fifties with lung cancer. Specimen: PBMCs. In nucleotides, the CDR3 is TGTGCCAGCAGCGTAGAGACAGGGTCGAACACTGAAGCTTTCTTT. Its protein product is CASSVETGSNTEAFF.